These T cell receptor beta chains were read from a single sample in a study of cytomegalovirus exposure and HLA in healthy donors. This table comes from immunoSEQ multiplex PCR, and its TCRdb copy is limited to in-frame clones, with some not included. The sample contains roughly 80,000 clones, about 68% of which appear only once. Material for sequencing was PBMCs. Every receptor here comes from a woman between 45 and 60 years old in good health and CMV-seropositive. Both conserved end residues are part of each CDR3. Each record gives: J gene, V gene, D gene, CDR3 protein. A D gene is named only where the DNA matches it firmly.

j_gene: TRBJ1-2; v_gene: TRBV5-4; d_gene: TRBD1; CDR3aa: CASSPDRVGYGYTF
j_gene: -; v_gene: TRBV11-2; d_gene: -; CDR3aa: CASSSPLTYEQYF
j_gene: TRBJ2-7; v_gene: TRBV6-5; d_gene: -; CDR3aa: CASSYSTGVEQYF
j_gene: TRBJ1-1; v_gene: TRBV11-3; d_gene: -; CDR3aa: CASSLEGGETEAFF
j_gene: TRBJ2-7; v_gene: TRBV5-1; d_gene: TRBD1; CDR3aa: CASSRGTGLYEQYF
j_gene: TRBJ1-3; v_gene: TRBV6-1; d_gene: -; CDR3aa: CASSELTGNTIYF
j_gene: TRBJ1-4; v_gene: TRBV19; d_gene: TRBD1; CDR3aa: CASSTTGQLEKLFF
j_gene: TRBJ1-2; v_gene: TRBV5-6; d_gene: TRBD1; CDR3aa: CASSKSPGQGPSGYTF
j_gene: -; v_gene: TRBV5-4; d_gene: -; CDR3aa: CASSLHSTYEQYF
j_gene: TRBJ2-1; v_gene: TRBV7-3; d_gene: TRBD1; CDR3aa: CASSLTGVGVDEQFF
j_gene: TRBJ1-1; v_gene: TRBV2; d_gene: -; CDR3aa: CASSQFGVTEAFF
j_gene: TRBJ1-1; v_gene: TRBV25-1; d_gene: -; CDR3aa: CASSVSGLMNTEAFF
j_gene: TRBJ2-1; v_gene: TRBV7-9; d_gene: -; CDR3aa: CSSSISNEQFF
j_gene: TRBJ2-2; v_gene: TRBV5-1; d_gene: TRBD2; CDR3aa: CASSLSGGAAGELFF
j_gene: TRBJ2-5; v_gene: TRBV9; d_gene: TRBD2; CDR3aa: CASSVGPLAGSGETQYF
j_gene: TRBJ1-5; v_gene: TRBV4-1; d_gene: -; CDR3aa: CASSQDLTGKPQHF
j_gene: TRBJ1-1; v_gene: TRBV9; d_gene: -; CDR3aa: CASSVAGGFQAFF